Listed here are 2 T cell receptor beta chains from one sample, sequenced in a study of blood T cell repertoires in COVID-19. Repertoires were generated with immunoSEQ multiplex PCR, while TCRdb's copy carries only in-frame clones and drops some. The table shows approximately 100,000 clones, with 85% occurring only once. Sequenced input: peripheral blood. The receptors here all came from an elderly man with acute or convalescent COVID-19.

The chain recombines TRBV28 with TRBJ2-7; TRBD2 is a possible D gene (7 bases). Germline assignment: CDR1 MDHEN and CDR2 SYDVKM. This CDR3 contains 13 residues. V shed 5 bases and J shed 6 bases, with 14 bases lying between them. The CDR3 region has the DNA TGTGCCAGCAGTATAGGGGGAGGGGGCGAGCAGTACTTC. It codes for CASSIGGGGEQYF.

The V gene is TRBV14, the J gene TRBJ1-1; D not resolved. Trimming left V 0 bases short and J 4 bases short, with 6 bases between. The CDR3 contains 13 residues. The germline V gene has CDR1 SGHDN and CDR2 FVKESK. CDR3 nucleotide sequence: TGTGCCAGCAGCCAAGATTTATTCACTGAAGCTTTCTTT. It codes for CASSQDLFTEAFF. The entire variable domain, with the rest obtained from reference TRBV14 and TRBJ1-1, is as follows: EAGVTQFPSHSVIEKGQTVTLRCDPISGHDNLYWYRRVMGKEIKFLLHFVKESKQDESGMPNNRFLAERTGGTYSTLKVQPAELEDSGVYFCASSQDLFTEAFFGQGTRLTVV.